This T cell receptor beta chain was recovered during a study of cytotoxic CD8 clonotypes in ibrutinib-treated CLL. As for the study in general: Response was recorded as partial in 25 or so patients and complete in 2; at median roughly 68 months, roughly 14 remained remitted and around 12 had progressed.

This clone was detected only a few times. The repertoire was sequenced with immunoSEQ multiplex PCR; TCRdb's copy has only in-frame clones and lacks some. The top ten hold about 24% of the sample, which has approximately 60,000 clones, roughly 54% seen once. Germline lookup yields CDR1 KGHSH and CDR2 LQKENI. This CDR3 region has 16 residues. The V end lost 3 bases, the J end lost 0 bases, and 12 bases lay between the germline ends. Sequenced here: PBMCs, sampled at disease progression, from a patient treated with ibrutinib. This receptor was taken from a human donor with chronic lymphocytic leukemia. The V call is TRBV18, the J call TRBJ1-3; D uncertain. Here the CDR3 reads CASSPSSDPSGNTIYF. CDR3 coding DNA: TGTGCCAGCTCACCCAGCAGTGATCCCTCTGGAAACACCATATATTTT.